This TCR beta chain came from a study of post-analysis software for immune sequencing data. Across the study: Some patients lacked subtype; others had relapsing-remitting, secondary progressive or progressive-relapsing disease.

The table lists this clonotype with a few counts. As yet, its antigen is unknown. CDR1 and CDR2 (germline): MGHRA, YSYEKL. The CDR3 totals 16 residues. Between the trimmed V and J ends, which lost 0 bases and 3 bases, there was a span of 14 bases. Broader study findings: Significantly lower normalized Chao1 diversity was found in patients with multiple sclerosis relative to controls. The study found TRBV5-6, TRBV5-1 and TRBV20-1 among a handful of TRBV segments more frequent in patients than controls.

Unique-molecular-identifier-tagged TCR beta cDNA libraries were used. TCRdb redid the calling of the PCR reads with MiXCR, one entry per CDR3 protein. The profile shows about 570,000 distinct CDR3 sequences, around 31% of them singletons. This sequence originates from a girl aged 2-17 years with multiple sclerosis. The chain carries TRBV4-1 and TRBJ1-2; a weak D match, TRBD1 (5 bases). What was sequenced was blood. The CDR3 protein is CASSQEPWDPDYGYTF. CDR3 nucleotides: TGCGCCAGCAGCCAAGAACCATGGGACCCCGACTATGGCTACACCTTC.